These 5 T cell receptor beta chains came from one sample sequenced in a study of a mutant IDH1 vaccine in newly diagnosed glioma. The time point here: week 23, last vaccination. All doses held 300 ug of mutant IDH1 20-mer peptide, with topical imiquimod. The repertoire was sequenced with immunoSEQ multiplex PCR; TCRdb's copy has only in-frame clones and lacks some. In the table there are over 35,000 clones, 80% to 90% of which are singletons. No antigen is known for these receptors. Sample: PBMCs, taken from a glioma patient whose treatment included an IDH1 peptide vaccine. The receptor source for this set is a man in his forties or fifties with glioma.

The chain employs TRBV19 and TRBJ1-2; D is uncertain. Trimming stripped 1 base from V and 8 bases from J, with 11 bases between. The CDR3 spans 13 residues. In germline, CDR1 is LNHDA, CDR2 SQIVND (reference sequence). The CDR3 loop is CASSIVVTGGYTF. The CDR3 nucleotides read TGTGCCAGTAGTATAGTAGTGACCGGCGGCTACACCTTC.

This chain links TRBV5-1 with TRBJ2-3; TRBD1 matches at 7 bases. Germline V gene sequence: CDR1 SGHRS, CDR2 YFSETQ. This CDR3 has 15 amino acids. J gave up 2 bases and V 3 bases, and 6 bases lay outside the gene matches. The DNA for the CDR3 is TGCGCCAGCAGCTACTACAGGGGCTTCACAGATACGCAGTATTTT. Residues: CASSYYRGFTDTQYF.

The V gene is TRBV30, the J gene TRBJ2-5, with 9 bases identical to TRBD1. The CDR3 has 15 residues. Germline-derived CDR1 and CDR2 are GTSNPN and SVGIG (reference sequence). V dropped 3 bases and J dropped 5; count of bases not matched to a gene: 10. In DNA form, the CDR3 reads TGTGCCTGGAGGCCCCCGGGACAGGGTTTCGAGACCCAGTACTTC. Protein sequence: CAWRPPGQGFETQYF.

Only a few counts were recorded for this clone. V is TRBV7-2 and J is TRBJ1-1; D remains unclear. The CDR3 is made up of 13 amino acids. Germline CDR1 and CDR2: SGHTA and FQGNSA. Trimming took off 4 bases at V and 5 bases at J, with 11 bases between the two ends. The CDR3 loop reads CASSSIAGTEAFF. The CDR3 DNA sequence: TGTGCCAGCAGCTCGATAGCCGGGACTGAAGCTTTCTTT.

This chain connects TRBV4-3 to TRBJ2-7; D ambiguous. The CDR3 covers 14 residues. With 1 base removed from V and 2 bases from J, the gap between germline ends came to 9 bases. Germline V lookup: CDR1 LGHNA, CDR2 YSLEER. The CDR3 protein is CASSQGIHTYEQYF. The CDR3 nucleotides are TGCGCCAGCAGCCAAGGAATCCATACCTACGAGCAGTACTTC.